The present T cell receptor beta chain was sequenced within a study of identical twins. All donors were healthy Caucasians. This clonotype was detected ten times or more. Its antigen is not identified. Trimming pared 6 bases from V and 1 base from J, leaving 6 bases between. CDR3 size: 13 residues. The germline gives CDR1 LNHNV, CDR2 YYDKDF (reference sequence). General study findings and limits: Compared with unrelated sharing, twin-shared out-of-frame alpha sequences had more low-probability sequences. Models underestimated out-of-frame TCR alpha sharing in monozygotic twins. Donors were not followed over many years; analysis was cross-sectional.

TCRdb called the 5' RACE reads again in MiXCR, with one record for every CDR3 protein. The sample lists more than 650,000 distinct CDR3 sequences, 5.5% to 6.5% occurring once. The specimen was naive T cells sorted from blood. The clonotype was recovered from a young man in good health. This chain connects TRBV15 to TRBJ2-2; tentatively, D is TRBD2 (5 bases). The CDR3 spells CATSRENTGELFF. CDR3 DNA sequence: TGTGCCACCAGTCGGGAGAACACCGGGGAGCTGTTTTTT.